Presented here are 26 T cell receptor beta chains from one specimen sequenced in a study of CD8+ T cells in alopecia areata. RNA, once extracted, was reverse transcribed into cDNA for use as the sequencing template. Generated by immunoSEQ multiplex PCR, the TCRdb table keeps only in-frame clones and is missing some. The data hold roughly 70,000 clones, with roughly 30% observed a single time. Treatment reported: oral pan-JAK inhibitor, 5-10 mg twice daily. The starting material was CD8+ T cells sorted from blood, obtained at week 4, from a patient treated with tofacitinib. These receptors were taken from a human donor with alopecia areata.

This clone was counted only a few times. The chain has TRBV29-1 and TRBJ2-7, with D tentatively TRBD1 (5 bases). V gave up 1 base and J gave up 4 bases, with 17 bases separating them. The CDR3 totals 15 residues. The germline V gene has CDR1 SQVTM and CDR2 ANQGSEA. CDR3 DNA sequence: TGCAGCGTTGAAGTTGCTGGCAGGGCTGAATACGAGCAGTACTTC. The encoded protein is CSVEVAGRAEYEQYF.

The J gene is TRBJ2-3, the V gene TRBV7-9, with unresolved D. V gave up 5 bases and J gave up 6 bases, with 9 bases separating them. The CDR3 is made up of 12 amino acids. From germline, CDR1 is SEHNR and CDR2 FQNEAQ (reference sequence). The CDR3 bases are TGTGCCAGCAGCCATGGGGTGGATACGCAGTATTTT. It yields the protein CASSHGVDTQYF.

The chain uses TRBV27 and TRBJ2-5; perhaps TRBD1 as D (7 bases). CDR3 length: 14 amino acids. From germline, CDR1 is MNHEY and CDR2 SMNVEV (reference sequence). V lost 3 bases, J lost 4 bases, and 12 bases lay in between. In DNA, the CDR3 is TGTGCCAGCAGTTTCGGCAGGGGGGCAGAGACCCAGTACTTC. Amino acids: CASSFGRGAETQYF.

The V and J genes are TRBV5-4 and TRBJ1-1; D perhaps matches TRBD1 (5 bases). Trimming cost V 6 bases and J 6 bases, with 12 bases left between them. Germline V gene data show CDR1 as SGHNT and CDR2 as YYREEE (reference sequence). The CDR3 is made up of 12 amino acids. CDR3 coding DNA: TGTGCCAGCATAGGGGATGATCCTGAAGCTTTCTTT. Protein: CASIGDDPEAFF.

The chain links TRBV7-9 to TRBJ1-2; TRBD1 agrees at 7 bases. J was trimmed by 4 bases and V by 6 bases; bases with no gene match: 14. Germline values: CDR1 SEHNR, CDR2 FQNEAQ (reference sequence). The CDR3 length is 16 residues. The CDR3 region has the DNA TGTGCCAGCAGACACGGCCGGGACAGCGAAATCTATGGCTACACCTTC. It is translated as CASRHGRDSEIYGYTF.

The sample holds a few counts of this clone. The chain couples TRBV29-1 to TRBJ2-7; maybe TRBD2 (6 bases). V shed 3 bases and J shed 6 bases, with 12 bases lying between them. CDR3 length equals 12 residues. The V gene's germline CDR1 is SQVTM and CDR2 ANQGSEA. The DNA for the CDR3 is TGCAGCGTTGATACGGGGACTGGCGAGCAGTACTTC. This codes for CSVDTGTGEQYF.

This clone has more than one count but fewer than ten. The rearrangement links TRBV9 to TRBJ1-2, with 7 positions matching TRBD1. Per the germline V gene, CDR1 is SGDLS and CDR2 is YYNGEE. The CDR3 has 14 residues. The V segment lost 0 bases and the J segment 3 bases; nucleotides outside the gene matches: 2. CDR3 sequence reads: CASSVEGTDYGYTF. DNA of the CDR3: TGTGCCAGCAGCGTAGAAGGGACAGACTATGGCTACACCTTC.

This clone was observed a handful of times. One end of the junction is discordant with germline, which a read error may explain. Other DNA sequences from this sample encode an identical CDR3 as well. The chain couples TRBV7-9 to TRBJ2-3, with D maybe TRBD1 (6 bases). CDR1 is SEHNR, CDR2 FQNEAQ, per germline (reference sequence). This CDR3 comprises 12 residues. CDR3 region: CASSPRGAGQYF. CDR3 bases: TGCGCCAGCAGTCCCAGGGGCGCGGGGCAGTATTTT.

This chain links TRBV5-1 with TRBJ2-7, with 7 bases fitting TRBD1. The V and J ends lost 4 bases and 2 bases, in that order; junction bases with no gene match: 6. Looked up from germline, CDR1 is SGHRS and CDR2 is YFSETQ. The CDR3 covers 14 residues. CDR3 nucleotide sequence: TGCGCCAGCAGCCCGACAGGGCCAACCTACGAGCAGTACTTC. It codes for CASSPTGPTYEQYF. Looking up the rest from reference TRBV5-1 and TRBJ2-7 gives the full variable domain: KAGVTQTPRYLIKTRGQQVTLSCSPISGHRSVSWYQQTPGQGLQFLFEYFSETQRNKGNFPGRFSGRQFSNSRSEMNVSTLELGDSALYLCASSPTGPTYEQYFGPGTRLTVT.

The chain joins TRBV29-1 to TRBJ1-2; 7 bases agree with TRBD1. Germline V lookup: CDR1 SQVTM, CDR2 ANQGSEA. The CDR3 is 15 residues long. Unmatched junction bases numbered 9, after V lost 1 base and J lost 4 bases. CDR3 coding DNA: TGCAGCGTTGAAGGCACAGGGACAGACGCCTATGGCTACACCTTC. This encodes CSVEGTGTDAYGYTF.

The V and J genes are TRBV9 and TRBJ2-1; D uncertain. The CDR3 spans 14 residues. Germline values: CDR1 SGDLS, CDR2 YYNGEE. V lost 0 bases to trimming and J lost 2 bases, with 6 bases between them. The CDR3 region is CASSVVGTYNEQFF. In DNA form, the CDR3 reads TGTGCCAGCAGCGTAGTGGGGACCTACAATGAGCAGTTCTTC.

The CDR3 DNA sequence: TGTGCCAGCAGCTTGTTACCCGAGCAGTTCTTC. Translation: CASSLLPEQFF. The rearrangement joins TRBV7-2 to TRBJ2-1, with D hard to call. Between the trimmed V and J ends, which lost 3 bases and 10 bases, there was a span of 7 bases. The germline V gene encodes CDR1 SGHTA and CDR2 FQGNSA. CDR3 length: 11 residues.

This clone has only a few counts. The V call is TRBV7-9, the J call TRBJ2-5; D is perhaps TRBD2 (5 bases). V lost 0 bases to trimming and J lost 1 base, with 12 bases between them. In germline, CDR1 is SEHNR, CDR2 FQNEAQ (reference sequence). This CDR3 is 16 amino acids long. The CDR3 sequence: CASSLAVGVVQETQYF. Here the CDR3 DNA reads TGTGCCAGCAGCTTAGCGGTCGGGGTTGTCCAAGAGACCCAGTACTTC.

This clone occurred many times. The chain couples TRBV5-5 to TRBJ2-3; D remains ambiguous. The CDR3 runs 15 residues. Germline-derived CDR1 and CDR2 are SGHKS and YYEKEE (reference sequence). Deletions cut 0 bases from V and 3 bases from J, with 11 bases between. The CDR3 sequence: CASSLEPRATDTQYF. CDR3 coding DNA: TGTGCCAGCAGCTTGGAGCCCCGGGCGACAGATACGCAGTATTTT.

The table lists this clone with a few counts. This rearrangement joins TRBV29-1 to TRBJ1-1, with 12 bases lining up with TRBD1. Unmatched junction bases numbered 5, after V lost 8 bases and J lost 4 bases. Germline V gene lookup returns CDR1 SQVTM and CDR2 ANQGSEA. The CDR3 has 13 residues. DNA for the CDR3: TGCAGCTCCCGGGGACAGGGGGCCACTGAAGCTTTCTTT. Amino acid sequence: CSSRGQGATEAFF.

A few counts support this clone. The gene calls are TRBV13 and TRBJ2-7; D uncertain. Deletions cut 8 bases from V and 3 bases from J, with 14 bases between. Per germline, CDR1 PRHDT and CDR2 FYEKMQ (reference sequence). The CDR3 loop spans 13 amino acids. CDR3 sequence (DNA): TGTGCCAGCCGACCTCAGGACGGCTACGAGCAGTACTTC. This sequence encodes CASRPQDGYEQYF.

This chain connects TRBV29-1 to TRBJ2-1; D remains ambiguous. The CDR3 covers 10 residues. Between the trimmed V and J ends, which lost 5 bases and 15 bases, there was a span of 14 bases. Germline CDR1 is SQVTM and CDR2 is ANQGSEA. The CDR3 is CSVILKSWFF. The CDR3 DNA reads TGCAGCGTTATATTAAAGAGTTGGTTCTTC.

This clone has more than one count but fewer than ten. The chain is built from TRBV30 and TRBJ1-1; D is ambiguous. The CDR3 is 13 amino acids. Trimming left V 5 bases short and J 2 bases short, with 12 bases between. From germline, CDR1 is GTSNPN and CDR2 SVGIG (reference sequence). CDR3 DNA: TGTGCCTGGGGTAAGGACGGTAACACTGAAGCTTTCTTT. This translates into CAWGKDGNTEAFF.

The chain uses TRBV5-1 and TRBJ2-1, with 10 bases identical to TRBD2. Germline CDR1 SGHRS, CDR2 YFSETQ. This CDR3 is 16 amino acids long. V trimming: 4 bases; J trimming: 1 base; junction bases outside the gene matches: 5. CDR3: CASSPSGSGSYNEQFF. DNA of the CDR3: TGCGCCAGCAGCCCTAGCGGGAGCGGGTCCTACAATGAGCAGTTCTTC.

This chain connects TRBV5-6 to TRBJ2-1; a weak D match, TRBD2 (6 bases). Trimming left V 2 bases short and J 0 bases short, with 9 bases between. This CDR3 has 15 residues. Germline CDR1 SGHDT, CDR2 YYEEEE. CDR3 region: CASSFGTPSYNEQFF. CDR3 bases: TGTGCCAGCAGCTTCGGGACTCCCTCCTACAATGAGCAGTTCTTC. The full variable domain, in which reference TRBV5-6 and TRBJ2-1 provide the parts outside the CDR3, is DAGVTQSPTHLIKTRGQQVTLRCSPKSGHDTVSWYQQALGQGPQFIFQYYEEEERQRGNFPDRFSGHQFPNYSSELNVNALLLGDSALYLCASSFGTPSYNEQFFGPGTRLTVL.

Comment on this clone: A far larger clone is one base from this, pointing to a likely read error. The chain has TRBV14 and TRBJ2-7; D could derive from TRBD1 or TRBD2 (6 bases each). The CDR3 has 16 residues. Per germline, CDR1 SGHDN and CDR2 FVKESK. Trimming stripped 5 bases from V and 6 bases from J, with 23 bases between. The CDR3 DNA follows: TGTGCCAGCAGCTTGCTCGGGGGCGCCCGGAGGGCCGAGCAGTACTTC. This gives the protein CASSLLGGARRAEQYF.

There are a few counts of this clone. V gene TRBV27 combines with J gene TRBJ2-7, with no clear D. Germline-derived CDR1 and CDR2 are MNHEY and SMNVEV (reference sequence). V shed 2 bases and J shed 1 base, with 6 bases lying between them. This CDR3 region has 13 residues. Written as DNA, the CDR3 is TGTGCCAGCAGTTTAGGTCTTTCCTACGAGCAGTACTTC. Encoded protein: CASSLGLSYEQYF.

The chain is built from TRBV29-1 and TRBJ2-7; D is uncertain. Germline CDR1 reads SQVTM; CDR2 reads ANQGSEA. V was trimmed by 4 bases and J by 3 bases, leaving 10 bases between them. The CDR3 extends over 12 amino acids. In DNA form, the CDR3 reads TGCAGCGTTGTCTCTTCCGGCTACGAGCAGTACTTC. Translated, it gives CSVVSSGYEQYF.

The chain couples TRBV30 to TRBJ2-3; the match to TRBD2 covers 10 bases. The length of the CDR3 is 15 residues. Looked up from germline, CDR1 is GTSNPN and CDR2 is SVGIG (reference sequence). The V and J ends lost 4 bases and 1 base, in that order; junction bases with no gene match: 5. The CDR3 bases are TGTGCCTGGAATAGCGGGGGGATAGGCACAGATACGCAGTATTTT. Encoded protein: CAWNSGGIGTDTQYF.

The rearrangement uses TRBV29-1 and TRBJ2-3; D is perhaps TRBD2 (5 bases). CDR1 is SQVTM and CDR2 is ANQGSEA in the germline V gene. Between the trimmed V and J ends, which lost 3 bases and 1 base, there was a span of 11 bases. This CDR3 region has 14 residues. The CDR3 loop is CSVDRGFGTDTQYF. DNA for the CDR3: TGCAGCGTTGATAGAGGGTTCGGCACAGATACGCAGTATTTT.

This chain uses TRBV7-9 with TRBJ2-5, with 8 bases that match TRBD1. The DNA matches TRBJ2-7 better at its end, which makes the J call doubtful. This CDR3 spans 15 amino acids. CDR1 is SEHNR and CDR2 is FQNEAQ in the germline V gene (reference sequence). This CDR3 reads CASSFPGQGLYEQYF. CDR3 bases: TGTGCCAGCAGTTTCCCCGGACAGGGCCTCTACGAGCAGTACTTC.